Following are 11 T cell receptor beta chains from one sample sequenced in a study of control samples from healthy donors and cancer patients. Profiled with immunoSEQ multiplex PCR; TCRdb holds only in-frame clones, not every one. In the table there are around 180,000 clones, approximately 91% of which are singletons. The sample taken for sequencing was blood. These receptors originate from a woman in her thirties or forties in good health.

In DNA form, the CDR3 reads TGTGCCAGCAGCGACTCCCCCTATGGCTACACCTTC. Protein product: CASSDSPYGYTF. V is TRBV6-2 or TRBV6-3 and J is TRBJ1-2, with D hard to call. The germline gives CDR1 MNHEY, CDR2 SVGEGT. This CDR3 comprises 12 residues. V was pared by 6 bases and J by 4 bases, with 9 bases between.

The rearrangement joins TRBV2 to TRBJ2-3, with D unresolved. The CDR3 runs to 13 residues. Germline V lookup: CDR1 SNHLY, CDR2 FYNNEI. Trimming cost V 7 bases and J 2 bases, with 10 bases left between them. This chain's CDR3 is CASKSRFTDTQYF. DNA of the CDR3: TGTGCCAGCAAGAGTAGATTCACAGATACGCAGTATTTT. Complete variable domain (other parts from reference TRBV2 and TRBJ2-3): EPEVTQTPSHQVTQMGQEVILRCVPISNHLYFYWYRQILGQKVEFLVSFYNNEISEKSEIFDDQFSVERPDGSNFTLKIRSTKLEDSAMYFCASKSRFTDTQYFGPGTRLTVL.

The chain joins TRBV16 to TRBJ2-2; TRBD1 matches 7 bases. CDR3 length: 16 residues. V lost 3 bases and J lost 5; bases outside the gene matches: 9. Germline CDR1 reads KGHSY; CDR2 reads FQNENV. This chain's CDR3 is CASSQSDRVSTGELFF. In DNA form, the CDR3 reads TGTGCCAGCAGCCAGTCCGACAGGGTAAGTACCGGGGAGCTGTTTTTT.

The J gene is TRBJ2-7, the V gene TRBV6-5; D is perhaps TRBD1 or TRBD2 (5 bases each). V lost 7 bases to trimming and J lost 6 bases, with 13 bases between them. The CDR3 has 12 residues. The germline V gene encodes CDR1 MNHEY and CDR2 SVGAGI. The CDR3 sequence is CASMWSGLEQYF. Written as DNA, the CDR3 is TGTGCCAGCATGTGGTCGGGGCTCGAGCAGTACTTC.

The chain links TRBV12-3 or TRBV12-4 to TRBJ2-3, with 7 bases matching TRBD2. The V segment lost 5 bases and the J segment 5 bases; nucleotides outside the gene matches: 4. The length of the CDR3 is 13 residues. The CDR3: CASSRRGVDTQYF. The CDR3, as DNA: TGTGCCAGCAGTCGACGGGGGGTAGATACGCAGTATTTT.

This clone was recorded a few times. The chain links TRBV4-1 to TRBJ2-7; 7 bases match TRBD2. V lost 4 bases and J lost 0; bases outside the gene matches: 6. CDR1 and CDR2 (germline): MGHRA, YSYEKL. This CDR3 comprises 15 residues. CDR3 loop: CASSLGLQSSYEQYF. The CDR3 bases are TGCGCCAGCAGCCTGGGACTACAGAGCTCCTACGAGCAGTACTTC.

V gene TRBV7-3 combines with J gene TRBJ2-1, with 10 positions matching TRBD2. The CDR3 sequence is 15 residues long. V was clipped by 5 bases and J by 5 bases; unmatched bases: 6. Germline V lookup: CDR1 SGHTA, CDR2 FQGTGA. CDR3 bases: TGTGCCAGCAGCCACGTTAGCGGGGGGAACAATGAGCAGTTCTTC. It yields the protein CASSHVSGGNNEQFF.

The rearrangement uses TRBV3-1 (or the pseudogene TRBV3-2) and TRBJ1-3; D may be TRBD1 (5 bases). Germline CDR1 reads LGHDT; CDR2 reads YNNKEL (reference sequence). V dropped 1 base and J dropped 0 bases, with 10 bases sitting between them. This CDR3 has 16 residues. In DNA form, the CDR3 reads TGTGCCAGCAGCCAAGCATGGGGGAACTCTGGAAACACCATATATTTT. Translated, it gives CASSQAWGNSGNTIYF.

CDR3 in DNA: TGTGCCAGCAGTGATCCAGCTAGCGGGGGAAATGAGCAGTTCTTC. Protein sequence: CASSDPASGGNEQFF. The genes are TRBV2 and TRBJ2-1, with 10 positions matching TRBD2. CDR3 length: 15 residues. CDR1 and CDR2 from the germline V gene are SNHLY and FYNNEI. Trimming removed 3 bases from V and 7 bases from J; junction bases left unmatched: 6. The full variable domain, its missing parts supplied by reference TRBV2 and TRBJ2-1, is EPEVTQTPSHQVTQMGQEVILRCVPISNHLYFYWYRQILGQKVEFLVSFYNNEISEKSEIFDDQFSVERPDGSNFTLKIRSTKLEDSAMYFCASSDPASGGNEQFFGPGTRLTVL.

The genes are TRBV5-6 and TRBJ1-3; tentatively, D is TRBD1 (5 bases). Deletions cut 4 bases from V and 4 bases from J, with 15 bases between. The germline V gene encodes CDR1 SGHDT and CDR2 YYEEEE. This CDR3 contains 15 residues. In DNA form, the CDR3 reads TGTGCCAGCAGCGCATTACAGGAGTTCGGAAACACCATATATTTT. Its translation: CASSALQEFGNTIYF.

This clone was counted a few times. The V and J genes are TRBV18 and TRBJ2-4; TRBD2 aligns across 8 bases. Trimming removed 3 bases from V and 1 base from J; junction bases left unmatched: 11. The CDR3 is 18 amino acids. Germline CDR1 is KGHSH and CDR2 is LQKENI. DNA for the CDR3: TGTGCCAGCTCACCCCGTGCGGGGGGAGATACGGCCAAAAACATTCAGTACTTC. This sequence encodes CASSPRAGGDTAKNIQYF.